The clone carrying this T cell receptor (beta chain) was found once. Its target is not known. The entry originates in a study of T cells in localized non-small cell lung cancer. Clones were read by immunoSEQ multiplex PCR, and TCRdb kept only the in-frame ones, dropping some. The sample has about 130,000 clones; roughly nine tenths are singletons. Study results and limitations: Longer overall survival associated with higher blood T cell density; shorter survival with higher adjacent-lung clonality. There were a median roughly 59 of the top 100 tumor clones appearing in adjacent lung. Adjacent uninvolved lung tissue had the highest T cell clonality, exceeding tumor.

The germline CDR1 and CDR2 sequences are SNHLY and FYNNEI. Trimming left V 5 bases short and J 5 bases short, with 13 bases between. CDR3 size: 14 residues. The chain links TRBV2 to TRBJ1-5, with TRBD1 as a possible D gene (6 bases). The material sequenced was peripheral blood, taken before any cancer treatment. This clonotype was obtained from a female donor of 60 years or more with stage I lung adenocarcinoma. DNA for the CDR3: TGTGCCAGCAGTCGAGGGGACACGTATCAGCCCCAGCATTTT. Residues: CASSRGDTYQPQHF.